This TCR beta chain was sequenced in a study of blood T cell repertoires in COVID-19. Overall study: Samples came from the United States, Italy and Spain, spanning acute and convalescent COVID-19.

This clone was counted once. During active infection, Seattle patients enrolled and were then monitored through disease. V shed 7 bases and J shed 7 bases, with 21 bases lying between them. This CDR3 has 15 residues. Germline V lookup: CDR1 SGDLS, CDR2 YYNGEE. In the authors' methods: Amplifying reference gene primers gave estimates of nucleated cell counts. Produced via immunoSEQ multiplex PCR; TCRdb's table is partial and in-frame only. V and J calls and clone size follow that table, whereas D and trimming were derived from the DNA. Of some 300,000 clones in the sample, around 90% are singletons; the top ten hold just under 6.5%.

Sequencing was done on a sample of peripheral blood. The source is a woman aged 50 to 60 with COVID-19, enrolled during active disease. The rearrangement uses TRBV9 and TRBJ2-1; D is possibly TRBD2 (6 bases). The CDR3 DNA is TGTGCCAGCGCCCAACGTGGGGCCCGGGGGAATGAGCAGTTCTTC. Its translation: CASAQRGARGNEQFF.